A selection of T cell receptor beta chains follows, all from one sample in a study of neurological immune-mediated disorders. In TCRdb, the 5' RACE reads were re-called with MiXCR into one record per CDR3 protein. This table has 50,000 to 55,000 distinct CDR3 sequences, about 3.8% appearing once. Sequences were obtained from PBMCs. Receptors originate from a man aged 55 to 69 with multiple sclerosis. Each CDR3 is given with its conserved first and last residue. Fields, in order: CDR3 DNA, CDR3 protein, clone size, J gene, D gene, V gene. D genes are given only for firm matches. Part of the rows lack a size; the others show once, few, many or a class for expanded clones.

TGCAGTGCGCGCGGCCGATCCGACGGATACTACGAGCAGTACTTC CSARGRSDGYYEQYF . TRBJ2-7 . TRBV20-1
TGCAGTGCTCTTGGGCATGGACAAGAGACCCAGTACTTC CSALGHGQETQYF many TRBJ2-5 . TRBV20-1
TGCAGTGCTAGTGGGAGCGGGAGCTTCACAGATACGCAGTATTTT CSASGSGSFTDTQYF many TRBJ2-3 TRBD2 TRBV20-1
TGTGCCAGCCAAGATGCGGGCTATGGCTACACCTTC CASQDAGYGYTF few TRBJ1-2 . TRBV28
TGTGCCATCAGTGATCAAACAGAGAACACTGAAGCTTTCTTT CAISDQTENTEAFF many TRBJ1-1 . TRBV10-3
TGTGCCAGCAGCCAAGAAAGGGGAGCGGAGCTGTTTTTT CASSQERGAELFF many TRBJ2-2 . TRBV4-2
TGTGCCAGCAGCGCGGGCGAAAGAGCGGGGGCCCCTGGGGCCCAGTACTTC CASSAGERAGAPGAQYF few TRBJ2-5 TRBD2 TRBV9
TGCGCCAACAGCTTAAAGAGAGTGGACACCGGGGAGCTGTTTTTT CANSLKRVDTGELFF few TRBJ2-2 . TRBV5-1
TGTGCCACCGGACCCGACACAGGGGGCGTTGAAAAACTGTTTTTT CATGPDTGGVEKLFF many TRBJ1-4 TRBD1 TRBV15
TGCAGCGTTCTTCGGGGGGATGGCTACACCTTC CSVLRGDGYTF many TRBJ1-2 . TRBV29-1
TGTGCCAGCAGTTACTCGATTCAATGGCTAGCGGGAGGTCTGAATGAGCAGTTCTTC CASSYSIQWLAGGLNEQFF many TRBJ2-1 TRBD2 TRBV6-5
TGTGCCAGCAGCTACCGGGGAGAACTGCTAAACACTGAAGCTTTCTTT CASSYRGELLNTEAFF many TRBJ1-1 . TRBV5-6
TGCAGTGCTAGGAATGGTGGTCGGCCGGACTCTGGGGCCAAAGTCCTGACTTTC CSARNGGRPDSGAKVLTF . TRBJ2-6 . TRBV20-1
TGCAGTGCTCACAGGACAGGAAACATGAACACTGAAGCTTTCTTT CSAHRTGNMNTEAFF many TRBJ1-1 TRBD1 TRBV20-1
TGCAGTGCGGCGGGACTAGCAGGCGAGCAGTACTTC CSAAGLAGEQYF many TRBJ2-7 TRBD2 TRBV20-1
TGCGCCAGCAGCTTTGGGGGTGAGCAGTTCTTC CASSFGGEQFF many TRBJ2-1 . TRBV5-1
TGTGCCAGCAGCGCCCAAACAGGGGGCAATGAGCAGTTCTTC CASSAQTGGNEQFF many TRBJ2-1 TRBD1 TRBV7-2
TGCAGCGTTCCCGGACAGACGCAAGCTTTCTTT CSVPGQTQAFF many TRBJ1-1 . TRBV29-1
TGTGCCAGCAGTTTTTCGGCGACAGGGGGGGAGCTGTTTTTT CASSFSATGGELFF many TRBJ2-2 TRBD1 TRBV27
TGCAGTGCGACGGGGACGAGCTCCTACGAGCAGTACTTC CSATGTSSYEQYF many TRBJ2-7 . TRBV20-1
TGCAGTGCTAGTGATCCCGGGACAGGGGGCCTGTCTGGCTACACCTTC CSASDPGTGGLSGYTF many TRBJ1-2 TRBD1 TRBV20-1
TGCAGTGCTCCATACCGACAGGGACTTCGGGACACTGAAGCTTTCTTT CSAPYRQGLRDTEAFF many TRBJ1-1 TRBD1 TRBV20-1
TGTGCCAGCAGCTTTTTCCTAGCGGGCCCCCCAAGCACAGATACGCAGTATTTT CASSFFLAGPPSTDTQYF few TRBJ2-3 TRBD2 TRBV5-4
TGTGCCAGCAGTTCGTTTCAGGGCATTGAGCAGTTCTTC CASSSFQGIEQFF many TRBJ2-1 . TRBV11-2
TGTGCCATCAACCCTGACAGGGGGGTTTCAACCCTCAACTTT CAINPDRGVSTLNF few TRBJ1-6 TRBD1 TRBV10-3
TGCGCCAGCAGCTTGGTTGGGCGCGACACCGGGGAGCTGTTTTTT CASSLVGRDTGELFF many TRBJ2-2 . TRBV5-1
TGCGCCAGCAGCCAAGACAGGTTCACAGGGGGCTACACCTTC CASSQDRFTGGYTF many TRBJ1-2 . TRBV4-1
TGCAGTGCTAGAATCGTCGGCAGGCTAGCCAAAAACATTCAGTACTTC CSARIVGRLAKNIQYF many TRBJ2-4 . TRBV20-1
TGTGCCAGCAGCCCCGGGACTCTCCCCTCCTACGAGCAGTACTTC CASSPGTLPSYEQYF many TRBJ2-7 . TRBV2
TGCGCCAGCAGCTTGTGGGGACAGGCCACCGGGGAGCTGTTTTTT CASSLWGQATGELFF many TRBJ2-2 TRBD1 TRBV5-1
TGTGCCAGCAGTAAAGGGACAGGTGAAGCTTTCTTT CASSKGTGEAFF many TRBJ1-1 TRBD1 TRBV12-3/TRBV12-4
TGTGCCAGCAGAGACTTTCACTCTGGAAACACCATATATTTT CASRDFHSGNTIYF many TRBJ1-3 . TRBV13
TGTGCCAGCTTTAACTCTGGGGCCAACGTCCTGACTTTC CASFNSGANVLTF many TRBJ2-6 . TRBV12-3/TRBV12-4
TGCAGTGCTACCCGGGACACCAATCAGCCCCAGCATTTT CSATRDTNQPQHF many TRBJ1-5 . TRBV20-1
TGCAGTGCTGTAATCCCGGGAGGCCCTTACGAGCAGTACTTC CSAVIPGGPYEQYF many TRBJ2-7 TRBD2 TRBV20-1
TGTGCCAGCAGCTTGGCTCCCGGGGAGCAGTACTTC CASSLAPGEQYF . TRBJ2-7 . TRBV5-6
TGTGCCAGCAACCCGACAGGTTTCACAGATACGCAGTATTTT CASNPTGFTDTQYF many TRBJ2-3 . TRBV6-6
TGTGCCAGCAGTTACGAGTCCAAAGGAGGGGAGCTGTTTTTT CASSYESKGGELFF many TRBJ2-2 . TRBV6-6
TGTGCCAGCAGTGAAGGGGGGACGGCGATTGAGCCCCAGCATTTT CASSEGGTAIEPQHF many TRBJ1-5 . TRBV6-1
TGTGCCAGCAGCTTACAAGAGGGACAGGGACGATCAACCCTCAACTTT CASSLQEGQGRSTLNF . TRBJ1-6 TRBD1 TRBV11-2
TGTGCCAGCAAGGGACGCTGGGTTGCAGATACGCAGTATTTT CASKGRWVADTQYF . TRBJ2-3 . TRBV25-1
TGTGCCAGCAGCTTAATTGGACAGGGAACATATAATTCACCCCTCCACTTT CASSLIGQGTYNSPLHF many TRBJ1-6 TRBD1 TRBV27
TGTGCCAGCAGCCCGAGCGGAGCTAACTATGGCTACACCTTC CASSPSGANYGYTF many TRBJ1-2 . TRBV9
TGTGCCACCAGTGACGCTAGTTGGGAGACCCAGTACTTC CATSDASWETQYF few TRBJ2-5 . TRBV24-1
TGCAGTGCTAGCTTTCAGGGTCCCTACGAGCAGTACTTC CSASFQGPYEQYF many TRBJ2-7 . TRBV20-1
TGCAGCGTTGTCTCTGGATCTACACAAGCTTTCTTT CSVVSGSTQAFF many TRBJ1-1 . TRBV29-1
TGTGCCAGCAGTTACTCGAGAGTAGGGGAGACCCAGTACTTC CASSYSRVGETQYF many TRBJ2-5 . TRBV6-5
TGTGCCAGCAGCGCGCCCCTAGCTCACCACGAGCAGTACTTC CASSAPLAHHEQYF few TRBJ2-7 . TRBV7-2
TGCAGTGCTAGAGATGAAAGCAAGAACGAGTACTTC CSARDESKNEYF few TRBJ2-5 . TRBV20-1
TGCAGCGCAGTCGGGACAGGGGTTGAAAAACTGTTTTTT CSAVGTGVEKLFF few TRBJ1-4 TRBD1 TRBV29-1
TGTGCCAGCAGGCCTGAGACCCAGTACTTC CASRPETQYF few TRBJ2-5 . TRBV28
TGTGCCAGCAGTTACCTACCTGGGACAGGATTTGGCTACACCTTC CASSYLPGTGFGYTF many TRBJ1-2 TRBD1 TRBV6-5
TGCAGTGGGGGACGGACGAACACCGGGGAGCTGTTTTTT CSGGRTNTGELFF many TRBJ2-2 . TRBV20-1
TGTGCCAGCAACCAACGGGACTATTGGGGAAAATACGAGCAGTACTTC CASNQRDYWGKYEQYF many TRBJ2-7 TRBD2 TRBV28